The rows below give T cell receptor beta chains drawn from one sample of a study of blood T cell repertoires in COVID-19. The protocol was immunoSEQ multiplex PCR, while the TCRdb copy is restricted to in-frame clones and leaves out a portion. The table lists approximately 200,000 clones, approximately 85% of them singletons. Specimen: PBMCs or T cells enriched from blood (not recorded which). The receptors stem from a woman under 40 who had recovered from COVID-19. CDR3s include the opening cysteine and the closing phenylalanine or tryptophan. A D gene is named only where the DNA matches it firmly. Some rows have no size entry. The others give once, few or many, or a class for an expanded clone.

clone size,D gene,V gene,J gene,CDR3 protein,CDR3 DNA
.,TRBD1,TRBV19,TRBJ2-3,CASSIEVMGQTDTDTQYF,TGTGCCAGTAGTATAGAGGTGATGGGACAGACCGACACAGATACGCAGTATTTT
.,TRBD2,TRBV27,TRBJ2-1,CASSLSSGESSYNEQFF,TGTGCCAGCAGTTTATCGAGCGGGGAGAGCTCCTACAATGAGCAGTTCTTC
.,TRBD2,TRBV11-3,TRBJ2-7,CASSLGRLAGAYEQYF,TGTGCCAGCAGCTTAGGCCGACTAGCGGGGGCCTACGAGCAGTACTTC
.,TRBD2,TRBV7-2,TRBJ2-3,CASSSRGTSGSWGTDTQYF,TGTGCCAGCAGCTCAAGAGGGACTAGCGGGAGTTGGGGCACAGATACGCAGTATTTT
.,TRBD2,TRBV25-1,TRBJ2-7,CASSAFSGSSYEQYF,TGTGCCAGCAGTGCCTTTAGCGGGAGCTCCTACGAGCAGTACTTC
.,TRBD2,TRBV7-8,TRBJ2-3,CASSSSTSGMGVNTQYF,TGTGCCAGCAGCTCCTCGACTAGCGGGATGGGGGTAAATACGCAGTATTTT
.,.,TRBV11-2,TRBJ2-7,CASSLETGPYEQYF,TGTGCCAGCAGCTTAGAAACAGGTCCCTACGAGCAGTACTTC
.,.,TRBV7-2,TRBJ1-2,CASSLDVGGFYGYTF,TGTGCCAGCAGCTTAGACGTGGGGGGATTTTATGGCTACACCTTC
.,TRBD2,TRBV19,TRBJ2-7,CARKINSGRYRSYEQYF,TGTGCCAGGAAAATAAATAGCGGGAGGTATCGGTCCTACGAGCAGTACTTC
once,.,TRBV5-1,TRBJ2-7,CASSSEVSYEQYF,TGCGCCAGCAGCTCGGAGGTGTCCTACGAGCAGTACTTC
once,.,TRBV7-9,TRBJ2-2,CASSFRRNTGELFF,TGTGCCAGCAGTTTCCGCAGGAACACCGGGGAGCTGTTTTTT
.,.,TRBV3-1/TRBV3-2,TRBJ2-6,CASSPLFKKASSGANVLTF,TGTGCCAGCAGCCCCCTTTTTAAGAAAGCTAGCTCTGGGGCCAACGTCCTGACTTTC
.,TRBD1,TRBV2,TRBJ2-6,CASSPGTVSGANVLTF,TGTGCCAGCAGCCCCGGGACAGTCTCTGGGGCCAACGTCCTGACTTTC
.,.,TRBV29-1,TRBJ2-3,CSVLETGPTDTQYF,TGCAGCGTTCTGGAGACAGGTCCCACAGATACGCAGTATTTT
.,TRBD1,TRBV20-1,TRBJ1-6,CSAGDPGQGNSPLHF,TGCAGTGCTGGTGATCCGGGACAGGGTAATTCACCCCTCCACTTT
.,.,TRBV6-2/TRBV6-3,TRBJ2-3,CASSYTSFSWCF,TGTGCCAGCAGTTACACGAGCTTTTCCTGGTGTTTT
.,.,TRBV2,TRBJ2-7,CASSEDSLTYEQYF,TGTGCCAGCAGTGAGGACAGTTTGACCTACGAGCAGTACTTC
.,.,TRBV24-1,TRBJ2-6,CATSGASLDSGANVLTF,TGTGCCACCAGTGGTGCTAGCTTAGATTCTGGGGCCAACGTCCTGACTTTC
.,TRBD2,TRBV6-6,TRBJ2-2,CASSYGGGTGELFF,TGTGCCAGCAGTTATGGGGGAGGGACCGGGGAGCTGTTTTTT
.,TRBD2,TRBV27,TRBJ2-7,CASSASGTYEQYF,TGTGCCAGCAGCGCTAGCGGCACCTACGAGCAGTACTTC
.,.,TRBV2,TRBJ2-2,CASLTGDITGELFF,TGTGCCAGCTTGACCGGGGACATCACCGGGGAGCTGTTTTTT
.,TRBD2,TRBV24-1,TRBJ2-3,CATSGGSGISTDTQYF,TGTGCCACCAGTGGGGGGAGCGGGATAAGCACAGATACGCAGTATTTT
.,.,TRBV9,TRBJ2-1,CASSVPRGGLTYNEQFF,TGTGCCAGCAGCGTACCTCGTGGGGGCCTCACCTACAATGAGCAGTTCTTC
.,.,TRBV6-2/TRBV6-3,TRBJ2-5,CASSYPWAGAQETQYF,TGTGCCAGCAGTTACCCCTGGGCAGGCGCCCAAGAGACCCAGTACTTC
.,.,TRBV28,TRBJ1-3,CASSPPLDSTGNTIYF,TGTGCCAGCAGCCCACCCTTGGACAGCACTGGAAACACCATATATTTT
.,.,TRBV11-2,TRBJ2-2,CASSSLRGTGELFF,TGTGCCAGCAGCTCCCTTCGGGGGACCGGGGAGCTGTTTTTT
.,TRBD1,TRBV10-3,TRBJ1-4,CAISPGQGATNEKLFF,TGTGCCATCAGCCCGGGACAGGGGGCAACTAATGAAAAACTGTTTTTT
.,.,TRBV25-1,TRBJ2-3,CASSRDFDTQYF,TGTGCCAGCAGCCGGGACTTTGATACGCAGTATTTT
.,.,TRBV7-2,TRBJ2-2,CASSLATTNTGELFF,TGTGCCAGCAGCTTAGCCACTACAAACACCGGGGAGCTGTTTTTT
many,TRBD1,TRBV25-1,TRBJ2-3,CASSGDRGGTDTQYF,TGTGCCAGCAGTGGGGACAGGGGAGGGACAGATACGCAGTATTTT
.,.,TRBV6-1,TRBJ1-5,CASSESAGQPQHF,TGTGCCAGCAGTGAATCCGCCGGTCAGCCCCAGCATTTT
.,.,TRBV2,TRBJ1-1,CASTTSGDTEAFF,TGTGCCAGCACGACTTCGGGGGACACTGAAGCTTTCTTT
.,TRBD2,TRBV5-6,TRBJ2-2,CASSPALYTSDTGELFF,TGTGCCAGCAGCCCTGCCCTTTATACTAGCGACACCGGGGAGCTGTTTTTT
.,TRBD1,TRBV23-1,TRBJ1-2,CASSQSIGQGCYGYTF,TGCGCCAGCAGTCAATCGATCGGACAGGGTTGCTATGGCTACACCTTC
once,.,TRBV7-3,TRBJ2-7,CASSLGSGAEQYF,TGTGCCAGCAGCTTAGGAAGCGGCGCTGAGCAGTACTTC
.,TRBD2,TRBV19,TRBJ2-1,CASSISGPGVNEQFF,TGTGCCAGTAGTATTAGCGGGCCGGGGGTCAATGAGCAGTTCTTC
.,TRBD1,TRBV28,TRBJ1-5,CASSTHRGNQPQHF,TGTGCCAGCAGTACTCACAGGGGGAATCAGCCCCAGCATTTT
.,TRBD2,TRBV5-1,TRBJ2-5,CASSLAVVAGGETQYF,TGCGCCAGCAGCTTGGCCGTCGTAGCGGGAGGAGAGACCCAGTACTTC
.,.,TRBV5-1,TRBJ1-1,CASSSGQPGTEAFF,TGCGCCAGCAGCTCGGGACAACCGGGAACTGAAGCTTTCTTT
.,TRBD1,TRBV19,TRBJ1-2,CASSPRTGRDYGYTF,TGTGCCAGTAGTCCCCGGACAGGGAGAGACTATGGCTACACCTTC